Sequencing of this TCR beta chain was carried out in a study of T-cell reconstitution after alpha-beta-depleted transplantation in children. The study, taken as a whole, reports: T-cell counts and diversity were attributed mostly to newly produced T cells one year after transplant.

This clonotype was detected a few times. Its specificity is not known. TCRbeta library preparation incorporated unique molecular identifiers. TCRdb re-called the PCR reads with MiXCR, one entry per CDR3 protein. Among 500,000 to 650,000 distinct CDR3 sequences listed, about an eighth were seen once. The CDR3 runs 17 residues. Germline-derived CDR1 and CDR2 are SGHVS and FNYEAQ. Trimming stripped 7 bases from V and 1 base from J, with 22 bases between. This TCR derives from a female patient between 2 and 15 years old who had a stem cell transplant for aplastic anemia, so the T cells may come from the graft donor. This sample comprised PBMCs, mostly from graft donor cells, obtained 180 days after TCRalphabeta/CD19-depleted stem cell transplant. The chain employs TRBV7-6 and TRBJ2-5; D is unresolved. The CDR3 region is CASNLLTSLGSQETQYF. For the CDR3, the DNA is TGTGCCAGCAACTTGCTTACCTCTTTAGGAAGCCAAGAGACCCAGTACTTC.